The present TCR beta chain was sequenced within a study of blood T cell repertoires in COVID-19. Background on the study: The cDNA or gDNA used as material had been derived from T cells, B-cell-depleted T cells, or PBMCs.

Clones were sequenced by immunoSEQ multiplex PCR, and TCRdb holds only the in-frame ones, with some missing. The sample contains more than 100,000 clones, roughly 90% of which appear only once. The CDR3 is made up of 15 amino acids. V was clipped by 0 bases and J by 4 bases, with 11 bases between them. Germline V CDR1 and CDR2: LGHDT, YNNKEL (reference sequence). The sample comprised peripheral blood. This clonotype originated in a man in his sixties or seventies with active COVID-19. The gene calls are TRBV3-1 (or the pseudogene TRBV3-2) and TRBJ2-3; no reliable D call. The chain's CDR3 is CASSQETPGPDTQYF. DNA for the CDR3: TGTGCCAGCAGCCAAGAGACCCCAGGCCCAGATACGCAGTATTTT.